The 9 T cell receptor beta chains below were found in one sample sequenced in a study of shared clonotypes between healthy human individuals. Profiling relied on immunoSEQ multiplex PCR, and the TCRdb table lists in-frame clones only, not all of them. Counted here are approximately 640,000 clones, approximately 75% occurring once; the ten biggest clones make up about 1.8%. Sequenced material: memory CD4+ T cells sorted from blood. Subset given: CD45RA-negative fraction. The source is a woman aged 25-40 years in good health.

The chain recombines TRBV5-6 with TRBJ1-1; the D gene is possibly TRBD1 (6 bases). The V end lost 1 base, the J end lost 4 bases, and 17 bases lay between the germline ends. The V gene's germline CDR1 is SGHDT and CDR2 YYEEEE. The CDR3 is 16 amino acids. The CDR3 spells CASSLTGSGASTEAFF. The CDR3 DNA reads as TGTGCCAGCAGCTTGACAGGGAGTGGGGCCTCCACTGAAGCTTTCTTT.

The J gene is TRBJ2-1, the V gene TRBV5-1; 9 bases are shared with TRBD2. Germline V CDR1 and CDR2: SGHRS, YFSETQ. After removal of 6 bases from V and 8 bases from J, the junction contained 6 bases not matched to a gene. This CDR3 has 13 amino acids. The CDR3 sequence is CASTAGGAYEQFF. As DNA, the CDR3 is TGCGCCAGCACCGCGGGAGGGGCTTATGAGCAGTTCTTC.

V and J are TRBV5-6 and TRBJ2-3, with D perhaps TRBD2 (6 bases). The CDR3 spans 16 residues. In germline, CDR1 is SGHDT, CDR2 YYEEEE. Trimming took off 1 base at V and 0 bases at J, with 12 bases between the two ends. CDR3 in DNA: TGTGCCAGCAGCTTGTATACGGGAGCGAGCACAGATACGCAGTATTTT. This encodes CASSLYTGASTDTQYF.

This clone was observed a handful of times. The rearrangement joins TRBV11-2 to TRBJ2-5; 7 bases map to TRBD1. Germline-derived CDR1 and CDR2 are SGHAT and FQNNGV. The CDR3 is made up of 16 amino acids. V was pared by 3 bases and J by 2 bases, with 9 bases of the junction left unmatched. The CDR3 sequence is CASSFRDRGLQETQYF. The CDR3 DNA follows: TGTGCCAGCAGCTTCCGGGACAGAGGATTACAAGAGACCCAGTACTTC. The whole variable domain, remainder taken from reference TRBV11-2 and TRBJ2-5, is EAGVAQSPRYKIIEKRQSVAFWCNPISGHATLYWYQQILGQGPKLLIQFQNNGVVDDSQLPKDRFSAERLKGVDSTLKIQPAKLEDSAVYLCASSFRDRGLQETQYFGPGTRLLVL.

This clone has ten or more counts. This chain joins TRBV11-3 and TRBJ1-4; D call uncertain. Germline CDR1 and CDR2: SGHNT and YENEEA. V shed 0 bases and J shed 5 bases, with 7 bases lying between them. CDR3 length: 14 amino acids. DNA of the CDR3: TGTGCCAGCAGCTTAGAGGCCGGGAATGAAAAACTGTTTTTT. Residues: CASSLEAGNEKLFF.

V is TRBV20-1 and J is TRBJ2-2, with D unclear. Per germline, CDR1 DFQATT and CDR2 SNEGSKA (reference sequence). The CDR3 totals 11 residues. The V gene lost 5 bases and the J gene lost 8 bases, with 9 bases spanning the gap. The DNA for the CDR3 is TGCAGTGCTTTTGCCCATGGGGAGCTGTTTTTT. It specifies CSAFAHGELFF.

The chain couples TRBV7-9 to TRBJ1-4; no definite D call. The CDR3 runs to 14 residues. Germline assignment: CDR1 SEHNR and CDR2 FQNEAQ (reference sequence). Trimming took 3 bases from V and 6 from J, leaving 11 bases between them. This chain's CDR3 is CASSLGAGDEKLFF. CDR3 nucleotide sequence: TGTGCCAGCAGCTTGGGTGCAGGTGATGAAAAACTGTTTTTT.

V is TRBV9 and J is TRBJ2-3; D ambiguous. V was trimmed by 4 bases and J by 1 base, leaving 16 bases between them. This CDR3 spans 16 amino acids. Germline V gives CDR1 SGDLS, CDR2 YYNGEE. The CDR3 reads CASSISPPPGTDTQYF. The DNA for the CDR3 is TGTGCCAGCAGCATCTCGCCCCCGCCCGGCACAGATACGCAGTATTTT.

The chain recombines TRBV29-1 with TRBJ2-1; TRBD2 matches at 16 bases. The CDR3 loop spans 17 amino acids. Trimming removed 5 bases from V and 4 bases from J; junction bases left unmatched: 8. The germline gives CDR1 SQVTM, CDR2 ANQGSEA. The DNA of the CDR3 is TGCAGCGTTCAGGGGACTAGCGGGAGGGCCCTTTACAATGAGCAGTTCTTC. It encodes CSVQGTSGRALYNEQFF.